Included here is one T cell receptor (beta chain) sequence, with context. These data are taken from a study of T cells in Graves' hyperthyroidism and ophthalmopathy. Amplified TCR beta CDR3 regions derived from RNA transcripts. The HTBI primer set served for first-round RT-PCR of the TCR CDR3. TCRdb re-derived calls from the multiplex PCR reads in MiXCR, one entry per CDR3 protein. The table records about 640,000 distinct CDR3 sequences, less than 25% of them present only once. V trimming: 5 bases; J trimming: 7 bases; junction bases outside the gene matches: 15. Germline-derived CDR1 and CDR2 are PRHDT and FYEKMQ (reference sequence). CDR3 length equals 16 residues.

The rearrangement uses TRBV13 and TRBJ1-1, with 8 bases identical to TRBD1. This clonotype was sampled from a man aged 30 to 45 with Graves' ophthalmopathy. The sample comprised blood. The CDR3 reads CASSPTPGTGHSEAFF. CDR3 nucleotide sequence: TGTGCCAGCAGCCCGACACCTGGGACAGGCCACAGTGAAGCTTTCTTT.